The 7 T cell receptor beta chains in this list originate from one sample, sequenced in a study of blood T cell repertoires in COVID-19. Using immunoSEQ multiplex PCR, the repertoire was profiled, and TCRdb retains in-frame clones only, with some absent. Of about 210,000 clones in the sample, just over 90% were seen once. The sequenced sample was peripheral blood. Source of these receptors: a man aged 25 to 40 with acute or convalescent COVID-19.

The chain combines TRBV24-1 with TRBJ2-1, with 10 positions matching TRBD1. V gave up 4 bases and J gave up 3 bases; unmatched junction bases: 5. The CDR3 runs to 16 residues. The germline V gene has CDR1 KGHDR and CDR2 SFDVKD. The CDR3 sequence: CATSDQTGGNYNEQFF. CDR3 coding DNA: TGTGCCACCAGTGACCAGACAGGGGGCAACTACAATGAGCAGTTCTTC.

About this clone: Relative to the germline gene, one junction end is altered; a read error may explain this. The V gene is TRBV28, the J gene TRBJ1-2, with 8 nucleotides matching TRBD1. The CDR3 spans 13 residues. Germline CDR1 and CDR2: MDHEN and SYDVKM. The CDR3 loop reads CASSRTGPFSLLF. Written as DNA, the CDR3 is TGTGCCAGCAGCAGGACAGGGCCGTTCTCGTTATTATTC.

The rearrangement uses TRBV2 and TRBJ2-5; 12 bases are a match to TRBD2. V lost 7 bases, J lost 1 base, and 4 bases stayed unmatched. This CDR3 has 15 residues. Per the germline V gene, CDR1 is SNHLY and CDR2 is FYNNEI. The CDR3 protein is CASTEGLAGQETQYF. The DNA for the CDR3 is TGTGCCAGCACCGAGGGACTAGCGGGCCAAGAGACCCAGTACTTC. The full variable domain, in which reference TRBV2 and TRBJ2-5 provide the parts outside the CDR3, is EPEVTQTPSHQVTQMGQEVILRCVPISNHLYFYWYRQILGQKVEFLVSFYNNEISEKSEIFDDQFSVERPDGSNFTLKIRSTKLEDSAMYFCASTEGLAGQETQYFGPGTRLLVL.

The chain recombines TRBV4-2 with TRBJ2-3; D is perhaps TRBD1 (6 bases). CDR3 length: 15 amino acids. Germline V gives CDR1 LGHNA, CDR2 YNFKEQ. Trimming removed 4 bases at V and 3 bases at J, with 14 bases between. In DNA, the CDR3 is TGTGCCAGCAGCCCCAGGGGCTTAACTACAGATACGCAGTATTTT. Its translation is CASSPRGLTTDTQYF.

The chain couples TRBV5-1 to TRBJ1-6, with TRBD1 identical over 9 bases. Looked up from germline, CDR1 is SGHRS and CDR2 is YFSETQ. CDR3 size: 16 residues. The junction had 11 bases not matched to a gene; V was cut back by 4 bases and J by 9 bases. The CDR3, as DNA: TGCGCCAGCAGCCTCGAACCGGGACAGGGAAGTTCACCCCTCCACTTT. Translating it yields CASSLEPGQGSSPLHF. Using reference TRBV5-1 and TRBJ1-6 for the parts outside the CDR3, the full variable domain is KAGVTQTPRYLIKTRGQQVTLSCSPISGHRSVSWYQQTPGQGLQFLFEYFSETQRNKGNFPGRFSGRQFSNSRSEMNVSTLELGDSALYLCASSLEPGQGSSPLHFGNGTRLTVT.

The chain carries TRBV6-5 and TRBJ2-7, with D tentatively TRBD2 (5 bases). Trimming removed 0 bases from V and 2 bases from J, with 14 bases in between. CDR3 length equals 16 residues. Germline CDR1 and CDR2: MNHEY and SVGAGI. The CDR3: CASSYSNLATTYEQYF. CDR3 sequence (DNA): TGTGCCAGCAGTTACTCGAATCTAGCTACAACCTACGAGCAGTACTTC.

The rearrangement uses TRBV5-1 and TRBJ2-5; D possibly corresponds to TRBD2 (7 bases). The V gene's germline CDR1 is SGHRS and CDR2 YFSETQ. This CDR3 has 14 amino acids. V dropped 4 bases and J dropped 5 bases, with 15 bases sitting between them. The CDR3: CASSVWGGRETQYF. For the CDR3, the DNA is TGCGCCAGCAGCGTGTGGGGGGGCCGGGAGACCCAGTACTTC.